A selection of T cell receptor beta chains follows, all from one sample in a study of monozygotic twins with inflammatory bowel disease. TCRdb reanalyzed the 5' RACE reads and collapses them to one entry per CDR3 protein, without DNA. With 420,000 or so distinct CDR3 sequences in the sample, the ten largest clones hold 2% to 3%. The sample comprised blood. The receptor set was obtained from a human donor with ulcerative colitis or Crohn's disease, or a healthy co-twin of an affected twin (not recorded which). The CDR3 runs from the conserved cysteine through the conserved F or W.

>TRBJ2-1|14|TRBV24-1
CATSEIASVNEQFF
>TRBJ1-5|18|TRBV6-2/TRBV6-3
CASSYGGQGAPGRQPQHF
>TRBJ2-5|15|TRBV20-1
CSALRRAESGETQYF
>TRBJ2-3|11|TRBV30
CAWMGVNTQYF
>TRBJ1-4|15|TRBV7-8
CASSSRGPPGEKLFF
>TRBJ2-1|15|TRBV20-1
CSARERGRGENEQFF
>TRBJ1-2|16|TRBV5-1
CASSLGQGASNYGYTF
>TRBJ1-5|13|TRBV20-1
CSASPGGDQPQHF
>TRBJ2-3|15|TRBV5-1
CASRLDGTRTDTQYF
>TRBJ2-1|14|TRBV12-3/TRBV12-4
CASSLGTSIDEQFF
>TRBJ2-3|17|TRBV5-1
CASSTGLAGGSTDTQYF
>TRBJ2-4|12|TRBV6-5
CASSPLRGIQYF
>TRBJ2-1|15|TRBV6-2/TRBV6-3
CASRTGTSSYNEQFF
>TRBJ2-5|15|TRBV24-1
CATSDLAEGPETQYF
>TRBJ2-7|17|TRBV18
CASSPRPASGAAYEQYF
>TRBJ2-7|14|TRBV3-1
CASTSGTGAYEQYF
>TRBJ2-5|13|TRBV5-1
CASTAPPQETQYF
>TRBJ2-7|14|TRBV7-9
CASSLNQLSYEQYF
>TRBJ2-1|14|TRBV20-1
CSAPKYTSYNEQFF
>TRBJ2-2|15|TRBV7-2
CASSLETGGHGELFF
>TRBJ2-1|15|TRBV5-1
CASSLAGQGLGEQFF
>TRBJ2-1|17|TRBV28
CASSLGLAGSSYNEQFF
>TRBJ2-1|14|TRBV20-1
CSASPTSGRAEQFF
>TRBJ1-2|13|TRBV6-5
CASGRGGDQVQTF
>TRBJ2-7|14|TRBV6-5
CASSYRTSGYEQYF
>TRBJ2-1|17|TRBV5-1
CASSLASASGGSREQFF
>TRBJ2-3|17|TRBV4-3
CASSQATGLSSTDTQYF
>TRBJ2-7|14|TRBV6-2/TRBV6-3
CASSDLAGEPEQYF
>TRBJ2-1|14|TRBV5-1
CASSGSGAYNEQFF
>TRBJ2-5|14|TRBV29-1
CSVYRAGKKETQYF
>TRBJ2-5|15|TRBV2
CASSPIGGPQETQYF
>TRBJ1-2|14|TRBV7-3
CASSATGLGDGYTF
>TRBJ1-6|13|TRBV6-5
CASSWQGNSPLHF
>TRBJ1-5|14|TRBV18
CASSPIRLGQPQHF
>TRBJ1-2|14|TRBV7-3
CASSSRGGRGGYTF
>TRBJ2-3|17|TRBV4-1
CASSQDPTSGMRHTQYF
>TRBJ2-2|15|TRBV4-2
CASSHGTDYTGELFF
>TRBJ1-1|13|TRBV30
CASHLWTRSEAFF
>TRBJ2-7|13|TRBV20-1
CSARNLQVHEQYF
>TRBJ2-3|12|TRBV2
CASSPGTRGPYF
>TRBJ2-3|18|TRBV5-4
CASSPTRADRVRTDTQYF
>TRBJ1-1|16|TRBV12-3/TRBV12-4
CASSLGPGQGTPEAFF
>TRBJ2-3|15|TRBV9
CASSPVARSTDTQYF
>TRBJ2-3|18|TRBV20-1
CSATLILAGLLSTDTQYF
>TRBJ2-3|19|TRBV28
CASSLGGFAFLTSTDTQYF
>TRBJ2-3|14|TRBV6-1
CASSRGQYTDTQYF
>TRBJ2-1|17|TRBV23-1
CASSQSKRESSYNEQFF